This entry features one TCR beta chain sequence. Method: immunoSEQ multiplex PCR; TCRdb's copy keeps in-frame clones and lacks some. The data show some 350,000 clones, roughly 70% seen once. This sample was included in a study of cytotoxic CD8 clonotypes in ibrutinib-treated CLL. CDR1 and CDR2 (germline): SGHAT, FQNNGV. The CDR3 is 13 amino acids. Trimming pared 3 bases from V and 8 bases from J, leaving 13 bases between. The sample here was PBMCs, taken after 36 months of ibrutinib treatment. The TCR comes from a human donor with chronic lymphocytic leukemia. This chain uses TRBV11-2 with TRBJ1-1; tentative D call: TRBD1 (5 bases). The CDR3 sequence is CASSFAGGTEAFF. In DNA form, the CDR3 reads TGTGCCAGCAGCTTCGCGGGGGGGACCGAAGCTTTCTTT.